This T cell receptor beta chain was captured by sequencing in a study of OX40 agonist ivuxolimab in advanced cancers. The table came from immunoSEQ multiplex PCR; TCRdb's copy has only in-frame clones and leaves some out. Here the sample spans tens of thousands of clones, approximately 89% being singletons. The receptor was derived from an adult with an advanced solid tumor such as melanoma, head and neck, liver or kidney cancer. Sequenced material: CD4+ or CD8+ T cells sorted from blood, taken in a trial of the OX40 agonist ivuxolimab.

CDR3 amino acids: CASSPRDRISGANVLTF. Written as DNA, the CDR3 is TGTGCCAGCAGTCCCCGGGACAGGATCTCTGGGGCCAACGTCCTGACTTTC. This chain joins TRBV28 and TRBJ2-6; TRBD1 matches 8 bases. V shed 5 bases, J shed 0 bases, and the junction held 6 bases outside the gene matches. The CDR3 consists of 17 residues. Germline lookup yields CDR1 MDHEN and CDR2 SYDVKM.